The 21 T cell receptor beta chains listed next were all sequenced from one sample in a study of blood T cell repertoires in COVID-19. The repertoire was sequenced with immunoSEQ multiplex PCR; TCRdb's copy has only in-frame clones and lacks some. In the table there are around 160,000 clones, around four fifths of which are singletons. Sequencing input: peripheral blood. All receptors come from a woman older than 75 with acute or convalescent COVID-19.

The chain combines TRBV11-3 with TRBJ1-5, with 7 bases aligning to TRBD1. There are 16 residues in the CDR3. Germline assignment: CDR1 SGHNT and CDR2 YENEEA. V gave up 2 bases and J gave up 8 bases; unmatched junction bases: 12. The CDR3 coding sequence is TGTGCCAGCAGCTTACTGCCAGGGGGGAAAAAGGAGCCCCAGCATTTT. This encodes CASSLLPGGKKEPQHF.

This chain uses TRBV19 with TRBJ1-6; 7 bases are shared with TRBD1. Germline lookup yields CDR1 LNHDA and CDR2 SQIVND (reference sequence). The CDR3 sequence is 15 residues long. The junction had 3 bases not matched to a gene; V was cut back by 4 bases and J by 3 bases. The CDR3 DNA follows: TGTGCCAGTAGTAGGGCAGGGGGCTATAATTCACCCCTCCACTTT. It codes for CASSRAGGYNSPLHF.

In DNA form, the CDR3 reads TGTGCCAGCAGTGAAACCGGGGTTGACTACGAGCAGTACTTC. This translates into CASSETGVDYEQYF. The V gene is TRBV2, the J gene TRBJ2-7; D might be TRBD2 (5 bases). Trimming shortened V by 2 bases and J by 3 bases, and 11 bases separated the two germline ends. The CDR3 contains 14 residues. CDR1 SNHLY and CDR2 FYNNEI come from the germline V gene.

This clone was seen a handful of times. The rearrangement links TRBV5-3 to TRBJ2-7, with 10 bases aligning to TRBD2. TRBV5-3 is recorded as an ORF, its role being uncertain. The CDR3 has 15 residues. V trimming: 4 bases; J trimming: 0 bases; junction bases outside the gene matches: 4. The CDR3 spells CARSRSSGSSYEQYF. The CDR3 DNA reads as TGTGCCAGAAGCCGATCTAGCGGGAGCTCCTACGAGCAGTACTTC.

The chain has TRBV5-5 and TRBJ2-3; 7 bases line up with TRBD2. Germline values: CDR1 SGHKS, CDR2 YYEKEE (reference sequence). CDR3 size: 11 residues. V gave up 7 bases and J gave up 4 bases; unmatched junction bases: 0. The CDR3 here is CASGGADTQYF. The CDR3 coding sequence is TGTGCCAGCGGGGGGGCAGATACGCAGTATTTT.

This clone was counted only a few times. The rearrangement uses TRBV18 and TRBJ1-1, with TRBD1 as a possible D gene (6 bases). V lost 3 bases, J lost 5 bases, and 7 bases lay in between. Germline CDR1 is KGHSH and CDR2 is LQKENI. The CDR3 runs 12 residues. CDR3 nucleotides: TGTGCCAGCTCACCCCAGGGGACTGAAGCTTTCTTT. Translated, it gives CASSPQGTEAFF.

The rearrangement links TRBV3-1 (or the pseudogene TRBV3-2) to TRBJ1-5; TRBD1 aligns across 7 bases. The V gene's germline CDR1 is LGHDT and CDR2 YNNKEL (reference sequence). Trimming cost V 3 bases and J 6 bases; bases outside gene matches: 5. This CDR3 has 14 amino acids. The CDR3 here is CASSQGQLPQPQHF. For the CDR3, the DNA is TGTGCCAGCAGCCAGGGACAGTTGCCTCAGCCCCAGCATTTT.

Here the CDR3 reads CASSLRGGEAFF. Written as DNA, the CDR3 is TGTGCCAGCAGCTTGAGGGGTGGTGAAGCTTTCTTT. The chain joins TRBV5-6 to TRBJ1-1, with D perhaps TRBD1 (5 bases). Germline loops: CDR1 SGHDT, CDR2 YYEEEE. The CDR3 has 12 residues. The germline V and J ends were trimmed by 1 base and 7 bases, with 8 bases remaining between them.

The V and J genes are TRBV28 and TRBJ1-1; 7 positions agree with TRBD1. V trimming: 5 bases; J trimming: 3 bases; junction bases outside the gene matches: 9. Per the germline V gene, CDR1 is MDHEN and CDR2 is SYDVKM. The CDR3 length is 15 residues. The CDR3 spells CASSPLDRRHTEAFF. In DNA, the CDR3 is TGTGCCAGCAGTCCCTTGGACAGGAGGCACACTGAAGCTTTCTTT.

V gene TRBV25-1 combines with J gene TRBJ2-1, with 8 positions matching TRBD1. The trim removed 6 bases at V and 2 bases at J, leaving 3 bases unmatched. Looked up from germline, CDR1 is MGHDK and CDR2 is SYGVNS. The CDR3 loop spans 14 amino acids. For the CDR3, the DNA is TGTGCCAGCAGAGGACAGGGAACCTACAATGAGCAGTTCTTC. This codes for CASRGQGTYNEQFF.

The chain joins TRBV2 to TRBJ2-7; D remains unclear. CDR1 is SNHLY and CDR2 is FYNNEI in the germline V gene. V was shortened by 7 bases and J by 10 bases, with 14 bases between the two germline ends. The CDR3 is 11 amino acids. The CDR3 DNA is TGTGCCAGCACTGCGGTGCTGGAACAGTACTTC. Translating gives CASTAVLEQYF.

The chain links TRBV7-9 to TRBJ2-7; D not resolved. Germline CDR1 reads SEHNR; CDR2 reads FQNEAQ (reference sequence). The CDR3 is 12 residues long. Trimming removed 5 bases from V and 6 bases from J, with 11 bases in between. This CDR3 is CASSENPGEQYF. The CDR3 DNA reads as TGTGCCAGCAGCGAAAATCCGGGCGAGCAGTACTTC.

The genes are TRBV7-8 and TRBJ1-3, with D unclear. Trimming left V 5 bases short and J 0 bases short, with 5 bases between. Germline assignment: CDR1 SGHVS and CDR2 FQNEAQ. The CDR3 spans 13 residues. The CDR3 sequence is CASSPSSGNTIYF. CDR3 coding DNA: TGTGCCAGCAGCCCCAGCTCTGGAAACACCATATATTTT.

The rearrangement uses TRBV6-5 and TRBJ2-3; possibly TRBD1 for D (5 bases). Germline V gene lookup returns CDR1 MNHEY and CDR2 SVGAGI. The CDR3 is 14 residues long. Trimming stripped 6 bases from V and 4 bases from J, with 14 bases between. The DNA for the CDR3 is TGTGCCAGCAGAAAGTCTCTGGGGCCAGATACGCAGTATTTT. Translated, it gives CASRKSLGPDTQYF.

The rearrangement joins TRBV7-3 to TRBJ2-3; unclear D gene. CDR1 SGHTA and CDR2 FQGTGA come from the germline V gene. Trimming removed 2 bases at V and 0 bases at J, with 12 bases between. This CDR3 is built from 16 residues. The CDR3 is CASSLHSTTSTDTQYF. In DNA form, the CDR3 reads TGTGCCAGCAGCTTACACTCTACGACTAGCACAGATACGCAGTATTTT. The full variable domain, completed using reference TRBV7-3 and TRBJ2-3, is GAGVSQTPSNKVTEKGKYVELRCDPISGHTALYWYRQSLGQGPEFLIYFQGTGAADDSGLPNDRFFAVRPEGSVSTLKIQRTERGDSAVYLCASSLHSTTSTDTQYFGPGTRLTVL.

J is TRBJ2-3 and V is TRBV4-3; 15 nucleotides align to TRBD2. The CDR3 loop spans 18 amino acids. CDR1 and CDR2 (germline): LGHNA, YSLEER. Germline trimming cut 1 base from V and 1 base from J; bases unmatched to any gene: 3. The CDR3 region has the DNA TGCGCCAGCAGCCAAGGGACTAGCGGGGGGGTTGGCACAGATACGCAGTATTTT. Its protein product is CASSQGTSGGVGTDTQYF.

The chain is built from TRBV19 and TRBJ2-2; TRBD1 is a possible D gene (5 bases). Germline loops: CDR1 LNHDA, CDR2 SQIVND (reference sequence). This CDR3 contains 14 residues. V was cut by 4 bases and J by 5 bases, with 11 bases left in between. DNA for the CDR3: TGTGCCAGTAGTAGGCAGGGTATGACCGGGGAGCTGTTTTTT. It is translated as CASSRQGMTGELFF.

The V gene is TRBV2, the J gene TRBJ1-4; 8 bases match TRBD1. J gave up 6 bases and V 5 bases, and 5 bases lay outside the gene matches. CDR1 and CDR2 from the germline V gene are SNHLY and FYNNEI. The CDR3 is made up of 14 amino acids. CDR3 nucleotide sequence: TGTGCCAGCAGTCCGGACAGGGAACATGAAAAACTGTTTTTT. It yields the protein CASSPDREHEKLFF.

This chain connects TRBV5-6 to TRBJ1-2, with no clear D. This CDR3 comprises 15 residues. Germline values: CDR1 SGHDT, CDR2 YYEEEE. The V and J ends lost 8 bases and 4 bases respectively, with 21 bases between them. The CDR3 is CASAGGRTRSYGYTF. In DNA, the CDR3 is TGTGCCAGTGCTGGTGGACGCACTAGATCCTATGGCTACACCTTC.

J is TRBJ2-2 and V is TRBV28; 7 bases match TRBD2. V was clipped by 3 bases and J by 7 bases; unmatched bases: 8. Germline loops: CDR1 MDHEN, CDR2 SYDVKM. The CDR3 consists of 15 residues. The CDR3 sequence is CASSFGGTHDGELFF. Here the CDR3 DNA reads TGTGCCAGCAGTTTCGGGGGGACTCACGACGGGGAGCTGTTTTTT.

The chain is built from TRBV5-8 and TRBJ1-2; D is uncertain. The CDR3 is 15 residues long. Looked up from germline, CDR1 is SGHTS and CDR2 is YDEGEE. V lost 2 bases and J 1 base, leaving 12 bases between the germline ends. The CDR3 sequence: CASSFRTSNNYGYTF. CDR3 DNA: TGTGCCAGCAGCTTTCGCACTAGCAATAACTATGGCTACACCTTC.